Below, 20 T cell receptor beta chains from the same sample are listed, as sequenced in a study of blood T cells in healthy people across ages. Primed by a sample-barcoded 5' primer and a J-beta primer mix, a second PCR proceeded for about 6 to 12 cycles. TCRdb independently ran MiXCR on the 5' RACE reads; one entry per CDR3 protein. The sample gives about 1.4 million distinct CDR3 sequences, approximately 59% of which show up once; over 5% is in the top ten. The sample was blood. The receptors were sampled from a man in his late teens or twenties in good health.

This clonotype was detected once. The chain links TRBV29-1 to TRBJ2-7; 7 nucleotides match TRBD2. Trimming took 7 bases from V and 7 from J; bases not matched to a gene: 16. CDR3 length: 14 amino acids. Germline V lookup: CDR1 SQVTM, CDR2 ANQGSEA. CDR3 sequence (DNA): TGCAGCGCCCCGGGACTATATAACTACAATGAGCAGTACTTC. Its translation is CSAPGLYNYNEQYF.

The gene calls are TRBV15 and TRBJ2-4; TRBD1 matches 7 bases. Looked up from germline, CDR1 is LNHNV and CDR2 is YYDKDF (reference sequence). CDR3 length: 16 amino acids. With V trimmed by 1 base and J by 6 bases, 9 bases remained unmatched. The CDR3, as DNA: TGTGCCACCAGCAGAGCCGGGTCCGGGACAGCAAACATTCAGTACTTC. Translating gives CATSRAGSGTANIQYF.

This clonotype was counted only a few times. The J gene is TRBJ2-7, the V gene TRBV29-1; D possibly corresponds to TRBD1 (5 bases). The germline V gene encodes CDR1 SQVTM and CDR2 ANQGSEA. V was clipped by 5 bases and J by 0 bases, with 14 bases between them. This CDR3 region has 14 residues. As DNA, the CDR3 is TGCAGCGTTCTAAAGACGGACACCTCCTACGAGCAGTACTTC. Protein sequence: CSVLKTDTSYEQYF.

This clonotype has a count of ten or more. The rearrangement joins TRBV28 to TRBJ1-2; a possible D gene is TRBD1 (5 bases). Germline values: CDR1 MDHEN, CDR2 SYDVKM. The CDR3 runs 13 residues. Trimming pared 6 bases from V and 6 bases from J, leaving 14 bases between. CDR3: CASSQKGFNGYTF. As DNA, the CDR3 is TGTGCCAGCAGCCAGAAGGGGTTCAATGGCTACACCTTC.

J is TRBJ2-2 and V is TRBV5-1, with TRBD2 identical over 13 bases. There are 17 residues in the CDR3. Germline lookup yields CDR1 SGHRS and CDR2 YFSETQ. The V gene end was trimmed by 0 bases and the J gene end by 4 bases; junction bases not matched to a gene: 3. As DNA, the CDR3 is TGCGCCAGCAGCTTGGAGGGACTAGCGGGGAGCACCGGGGAGCTGTTTTTT. Protein product: CASSLEGLAGSTGELFF.

This clonotype was picked up a small number of times. V and J are TRBV6-2 or TRBV6-3 and TRBJ1-2, with no clear D. CDR1 MNHEY and CDR2 SVGEGT come from the germline V gene. V shed 5 bases and J shed 6 bases, with 16 bases lying between them. The CDR3 has 14 amino acids. CDR3 DNA: TGTGCCAGCAGTACACCGACAAATTGGGATGGCTACACCTTC. Translating it yields CASSTPTNWDGYTF.

This clonotype has only a few counts. J is TRBJ2-7 and V is TRBV25-1; 9 nucleotides agree with TRBD1. This CDR3 has 12 amino acids. Germline CDR1 and CDR2: MGHDK and SYGVNS. The CDR3 reads CDPGQGCYEQYF. CDR3 nucleotides: TGTGACCCCGGACAGGGGTGCTACGAGCAGTACTTC.

The chain joins TRBV25-1 to TRBJ2-3; a possible D gene is TRBD1 (6 bases). The CDR3 is 15 amino acids. Trimming left V 8 bases short and J 5 bases short, with 20 bases between. Germline loops: CDR1 MGHDK, CDR2 SYGVNS. The CDR3 DNA reads TGTGCCAGCGCACCCCGGGACATACTGGGAGATACGCAGTATTTT. Its protein is CASAPRDILGDTQYF.

This clonotype was detected a few times. V usage is TRBV4-1 and J usage is TRBJ1-1; D perhaps matches TRBD1 (5 bases). The CDR3 consists of 14 residues. Germline CDR1 reads MGHRA; CDR2 reads YSYEKL. Between the trimmed V and J ends, which lost 4 bases and 8 bases, there was a span of 17 bases. CDR3 sequence reads: CASSPLLKNREAFF. Here the CDR3 DNA reads TGCGCCAGCAGCCCGCTCTTGAAAAACAGGGAAGCTTTCTTT.

The CDR3 reads CASSYGAGATGELFF. The DNA for the CDR3 is TGTGCCAGCAGTTACGGGGCAGGGGCGACCGGGGAGCTGTTTTTT. The rearrangement joins TRBV6-6 to TRBJ2-2, with D possibly TRBD1 on 6 matching bases. V was clipped by 2 bases and J by 5 bases, with 12 bases between them. CDR3 length: 15 amino acids. From germline, CDR1 is MNHNY and CDR2 SVGAGI (reference sequence).

Concerning this clonotype: The germline gene is not matched at one end of the junction; a read error may be the cause. V usage is TRBV20-1 and J usage is TRBJ2-3; weak D call: TRBD2 (6 bases). Per germline, CDR1 DFQATT and CDR2 SNEGSKA (reference sequence). The CDR3 has 15 residues. CDR3 loop: CSATRPGLGTDTQYF. Here the CDR3 DNA reads TGTAGTGCTACTCGACCGGGACTTGGCACAGATACGCAGTATTTT.

The rearrangement joins TRBV21-1 to TRBJ2-3; TRBD1, the table's D call, was not compared with the DNA. TRBV21-1 is flagged as a pseudogene. This CDR3 has 19 amino acids. CDR3 nucleotides: TGTGCCAGCAGCCTAAGGAGGGACAGGGCTTTACACTGTCCAGATACGCAGTATTTT. Its protein product is CASSLRRDRALHCPDTQYF.

This clonotype was observed a single time. This rearrangement joins TRBV28 to TRBJ2-1; unclear D gene. In germline, CDR1 is MDHEN, CDR2 SYDVKM. Trimming removed 2 bases from V and 8 bases from J, with 10 bases in between. This CDR3 contains 13 residues. As DNA, the CDR3 is TGTGCCAGCAGTTTAGGGCCTTCGGATGAGCAGTTCTTC. Translation: CASSLGPSDEQFF.

The chain employs TRBV28 and TRBJ2-5; D possibly matches TRBD1 or TRBD2 (5 bases each). Trimming left V 5 bases short and J 2 bases short, with 15 bases between. CDR3 size: 15 residues. Germline lookup yields CDR1 MDHEN and CDR2 SYDVKM. The CDR3 spells CASSIASEGQETQYF. The DNA of the CDR3 is TGTGCCAGCAGTATTGCGAGCGAGGGGCAAGAGACCCAGTACTTC. Together with reference TRBV28 and TRBJ2-5, the CDR3 gives the full variable domain: DVKVTQSSRYLVKRTGEKVFLECVQDMDHENMFWYRQDPGLGLRLIYFSYDVKMKEKGDIPEGYSVSREKKERFSLILESASTNQTSMYLCASSIASEGQETQYFGPGTRLLVL.

This sequence joins TRBV6-2 or TRBV6-3 and TRBJ2-7; the match to TRBD1 covers 7 bases. Germline V gene lookup returns CDR1 MNHEY and CDR2 SVGEGT. This CDR3 is built from 14 residues. V dropped 5 bases and J dropped 5; count of bases not matched to a gene: 9. As DNA, the CDR3 is TGTGCCAGCAGTAACCTGGGACAGTTCGACGAGCAGTACTTC. The encoded protein is CASSNLGQFDEQYF.

This clonotype was recorded only once. This sequence may be a read error, since a much larger clone differs from it by one base. CDR3 protein: CVSGSRLAGPYNEQFF. CDR3 nucleotide sequence: TGTGTTAGTGGTTCTAGACTAGCGGGGCCCTACAATGAGCAGTTCTTC. V is TRBV12-5 and J is TRBJ2-1, with 11 bases identical to TRBD2. Per germline, CDR1 LGHNT and CDR2 FRNRAP. The CDR3 has 16 residues. The entire variable domain, with the rest obtained from reference TRBV12-5 and TRBJ2-1, is as follows: DARVTQTPRHKVTEMGQEVTMRCQPILGHNTVFWYRQTMMQGLELLAYFRNRAPLDDSGMPKDRFSAEMPDATLATLKIQPSEPRDSAVYFCVSGSRLAGPYNEQFFGPGTRLTVL.

V gene TRBV20-1 combines with J gene TRBJ1-6, with TRBD1 identical over 7 bases. Trimming took 6 bases from V and 7 from J; bases not matched to a gene: 15. The CDR3 is 16 amino acids. CDR1 is DFQATT and CDR2 is SNEGSKA in the germline V gene (reference sequence). The CDR3 spells CSAPMEPGTANSPLHF. CDR3 DNA: TGCAGTGCCCCCATGGAGCCCGGGACAGCCAATTCACCCCTCCACTTT.

The V and J genes are TRBV27 and TRBJ1-2; D is ambiguous. This CDR3 region has 14 residues. V shed 1 base and J shed 5 bases, with 11 bases lying between them. Per germline, CDR1 MNHEY and CDR2 SMNVEV (reference sequence). This CDR3 is CASSLYYSDYGYTF. The DNA for the CDR3 is TGTGCCAGCAGTTTATACTATTCAGATTATGGCTACACCTTC.

The chain has TRBV3-1 and TRBJ2-1; a weak D match, TRBD2 (6 bases). Germline values: CDR1 LGHDT, CDR2 YNNKEL (reference sequence). V lost 1 base, J lost 1 base, and 11 bases lay in between. The CDR3 runs to 16 residues. The CDR3, as DNA: TGTGCCAGCAGCCAAGGAGGAGGGATATCCTACAATGAGCAGTTCTTC. Its protein is CASSQGGGISYNEQFF.

There are a few counts of this clonotype. V usage is TRBV20-1 and J usage is TRBJ2-7; TRBD1 might be the D (5 bases). Trimming took 6 bases from V and 4 from J, leaving 13 bases between them. The CDR3 runs 12 residues. The germline CDR1 and CDR2 sequences are DFQATT and SNEGSKA (reference sequence). CDR3 in amino acids: CSAFIRDYEQYF. The CDR3 region has the DNA TGCAGTGCATTCATCAGGGATTACGAGCAGTACTTC.